These 11 T cell receptor beta chains originate from one sample sequenced in a study of blood T cells in healthy people across ages. A second PCR of 7 to 11 cycles used a sample-barcoded 5' primer and a J-beta primer mix. One entry per CDR3 protein, called by TCRdb with MiXCR from the 5' RACE reads. The data show 1,100,000 or so distinct CDR3 sequences, with 40% to 45% seen just once and 18% held by the top ten. Sequenced sample: blood. The receptors were gathered from an older woman in good health.

Comment on this clonotype: A junction boundary mismatches the germline segment, possibly from a read error. J is TRBJ1-1 and V is TRBV14; TRBD1 might be the D (6 bases). In germline, CDR1 is SGHDN, CDR2 FVKESK. The CDR3 spans 14 residues. The CDR3 sequence: CAGSPQIGGTEAFF. The CDR3 DNA sequence: TGTGCCGGCAGCCCCCAAATAGGGGGCACTGAAGCTTTCTTT.

The chain is built from TRBV7-6 and TRBJ2-1; a weak D match, TRBD2 (5 bases). Trimming took off 1 base at V and 0 bases at J, with 16 bases between the two ends. This CDR3 contains 18 residues. The germline V gene has CDR1 SGHVS and CDR2 FNYEAQ. The CDR3 here is CASSLGLANPSSYNEQFF. Here the CDR3 DNA reads TGTGCCAGCAGCTTAGGTCTAGCTAACCCTAGCTCCTACAATGAGCAGTTCTTC.

The chain has TRBV14 and TRBJ2-1, with 9 nucleotides matching TRBD1. With V trimmed by 1 base and J by 2 bases, 6 bases remained unmatched. Per germline, CDR1 SGHDN and CDR2 FVKESK. This CDR3 is built from 17 residues. For the CDR3, the DNA is TGTGCCAGCAGCCAAGCGGTCCGGGACAGGGCCTACAATGAGCAGTTCTTC. The encoded protein is CASSQAVRDRAYNEQFF.

The chain has TRBV25-1 and TRBJ2-1; 12 bases fit TRBD2. The trim removed 1 base at V and 9 bases at J, leaving 7 bases unmatched. Looked up from germline, CDR1 is MGHDK and CDR2 is SYGVNS. CDR3 length: 16 amino acids. DNA of the CDR3: TGTGCCAGCAGTGAATCTAGCGGGAGGGCCAAGTCTGAGCAGTTCTTC. Its translation: CASSESSGRAKSEQFF.

The rearrangement uses TRBV24-1 and TRBJ2-6, with unresolved D. V was pared by 2 bases and J by 0 bases, with 13 bases between. The CDR3 runs 18 residues. Germline values: CDR1 KGHDR, CDR2 SFDVKD. CDR3 in amino acids: CATSDSGLGPSGANVLTF. CDR3 in DNA: TGTGCCACCAGTGATTCCGGCCTAGGACCCTCTGGGGCCAACGTCCTGACTTTC.

This clonotype was seen a few times. The V and J genes are TRBV12-3 or TRBV12-4 and TRBJ1-1; D uncertain. V gave up 6 bases and J gave up 1 base, with 9 bases separating them. This CDR3 contains 13 residues. DNA for the CDR3: TGTGCCAGCAGCAGGAACCAGAACACTGAAGCTTTCTTT. This translates into CASSRNQNTEAFF.

This clonotype was observed many times. The chain joins TRBV20-1 to TRBJ2-5; D possibly corresponds to TRBD2 (6 bases). Germline CDR1 and CDR2: DFQATT and SNEGSKA (reference sequence). Trimming stripped 3 bases from V and 1 base from J, with 12 bases between. This CDR3 region has 14 residues. This CDR3 reads CSASVADSQETQYF. DNA of the CDR3: TGCAGTGCTAGTGTAGCGGACTCCCAAGAGACCCAGTACTTC.

This clonotype has just a few counts. The V gene is TRBV7-8, the J gene TRBJ1-2; no clear D. V was cut by 0 bases and J by 0 bases, with 20 bases left in between. Germline CDR1 reads SGHVS; CDR2 reads FQNEAQ. There are 19 residues in the CDR3. CDR3 coding DNA: TGTGCCAGCAGCTTAGCGTCCACCCCGTCCCGCCTTACTAACTATGGCTACACCTTC. Encoded protein: CASSLASTPSRLTNYGYTF.

In its sample, this clonotype was seen a few times. The V gene is TRBV9, the J gene TRBJ1-2; tentative D call: TRBD1 (6 bases). Trimming took off 3 bases at V and 4 bases at J, with 13 bases between the two ends. CDR3 length equals 14 residues. Germline V gene data show CDR1 as SGDLS and CDR2 as YYNGEE. CDR3 nucleotide sequence: TGTGCCAGCAGCGGGGTAGGACAGCTCTATGGCTACACCTTC. It translates to CASSGVGQLYGYTF.

The chain combines TRBV25-1 with TRBJ2-4; D is tentatively TRBD1 or TRBD2 (7 bases each). The CDR3 runs to 14 residues. Germline lookup yields CDR1 MGHDK and CDR2 SYGVNS. Trimming cost V 6 bases and J 5 bases, with 14 bases left between them. The CDR3 DNA reads TGTGCCAGCAGCCCTCAGGGGGGGGAAAACATTCAGTACTTC. Residues: CASSPQGGENIQYF.

In its sample, this clonotype was seen a few times. V and J are TRBV25-1 and TRBJ2-1; D possibly corresponds to TRBD1 (6 bases). The germline V gene has CDR1 MGHDK and CDR2 SYGVNS. The CDR3 sequence is 17 residues long. V was clipped by 1 base and J by 7 bases, with 20 bases between them. CDR3 protein: CASSELGGPGVLNEQFF. The CDR3 DNA reads as TGTGCCAGCAGTGAATTGGGTGGCCCAGGGGTTCTTAATGAGCAGTTCTTC.